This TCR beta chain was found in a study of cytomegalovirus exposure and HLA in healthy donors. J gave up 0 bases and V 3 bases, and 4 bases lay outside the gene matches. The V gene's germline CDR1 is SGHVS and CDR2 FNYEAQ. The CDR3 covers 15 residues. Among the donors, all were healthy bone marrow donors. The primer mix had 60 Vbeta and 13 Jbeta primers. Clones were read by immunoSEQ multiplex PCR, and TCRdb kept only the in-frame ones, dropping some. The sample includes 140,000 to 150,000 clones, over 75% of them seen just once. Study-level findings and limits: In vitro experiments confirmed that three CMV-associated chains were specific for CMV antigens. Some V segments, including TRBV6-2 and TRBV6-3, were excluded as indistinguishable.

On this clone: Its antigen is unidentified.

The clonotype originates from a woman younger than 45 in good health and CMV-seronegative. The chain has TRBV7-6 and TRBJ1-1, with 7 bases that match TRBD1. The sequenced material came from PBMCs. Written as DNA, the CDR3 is TGTGCCAGCAGCTTTCCGACAGGGATGAACACTGAAGCTTTCTTT. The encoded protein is CASSFPTGMNTEAFF.